This TCR beta chain was identified during a study of OX40 agonist ivuxolimab in advanced cancers. Germline V CDR1 and CDR2: SGHTA, FQGNSA. Trimming cost V 11 bases and J 0 bases; bases outside gene matches: 3. The CDR3 has 12 residues. Profiling relied on immunoSEQ multiplex PCR, and the TCRdb table lists in-frame clones only, not all of them. Of approximately 60,000 clones listed, more than 80% are singletons. The sequence derives from an adult with an advanced solid tumor such as melanoma, head and neck, liver or kidney cancer. The chain joins TRBV7-2 to TRBJ1-2; 7 bases are a match to TRBD1. The specimen was CD4+ or CD8+ T cells sorted from blood, collected in a trial of the OX40 agonist ivuxolimab. The chain's CDR3 is CAVGGSNYGYTF. For the CDR3, the DNA is TGTGCCGTAGGGGGCTCTAACTATGGCTACACCTTC.